The present TCR beta chain was sequenced within a study of blood T cell repertoires in COVID-19. TCRdb's copy holds only in-frame clones and misses some; the assay was immunoSEQ multiplex PCR. The repertoire holds approximately 180,000 clones, roughly 89% seen once, with approximately 2.3% in the top ten. Per the germline V gene, CDR1 is SGHRS and CDR2 is YFSETQ. The V gene end was trimmed by 5 bases and the J gene end by 3 bases; junction bases not matched to a gene: 3. The CDR3 loop spans 13 amino acids. Assignment of participants to cohorts was predicated upon participant-reported clinical history.

Material: PBMCs or T cells enriched from blood (not recorded which). The V and J genes are TRBV5-1 and TRBJ2-5; 8 bases are shared with TRBD2. The receptor was isolated from a woman in her thirties or forties with acute COVID-19. CDR3 sequence (DNA): TGCGCCAGCAGACCGGGACTAGAAGAGACCCAGTACTTC. Translating gives CASRPGLEETQYF.